Sequencing of this T cell receptor beta chain was carried out in a study of T cells after yellow fever vaccination. This CDR3 comprises 15 residues. V lost 5 bases and J lost 0, with 11 bases in between. Comments on this clonotype: Its antigen is unknown.

TCRdb re-derived calls from the 5' RACE reads in MiXCR, one entry per CDR3 protein. The table lists roughly 500,000 distinct CDR3 sequences, 15% to 20% of them singletons, with roughly an eighth in the top ten. Findings and limits, study-wide: Secondary responses were weaker yet peaked faster, day 5 versus 15.

This TCR came from a man younger than 45 who received the YFV17D yellow fever vaccine. The chain links TRBV12-3 or TRBV12-4 to TRBJ1-3; D gene uncertain. This specimen was PBMCs, taken 15 days after the yellow fever booster vaccination. The CDR3 here is CASSRTINSGNTIYF. For the CDR3, the DNA is TGTGCCAGCAGTAGGACTATCAACTCTGGAAACACCATATATTTT.